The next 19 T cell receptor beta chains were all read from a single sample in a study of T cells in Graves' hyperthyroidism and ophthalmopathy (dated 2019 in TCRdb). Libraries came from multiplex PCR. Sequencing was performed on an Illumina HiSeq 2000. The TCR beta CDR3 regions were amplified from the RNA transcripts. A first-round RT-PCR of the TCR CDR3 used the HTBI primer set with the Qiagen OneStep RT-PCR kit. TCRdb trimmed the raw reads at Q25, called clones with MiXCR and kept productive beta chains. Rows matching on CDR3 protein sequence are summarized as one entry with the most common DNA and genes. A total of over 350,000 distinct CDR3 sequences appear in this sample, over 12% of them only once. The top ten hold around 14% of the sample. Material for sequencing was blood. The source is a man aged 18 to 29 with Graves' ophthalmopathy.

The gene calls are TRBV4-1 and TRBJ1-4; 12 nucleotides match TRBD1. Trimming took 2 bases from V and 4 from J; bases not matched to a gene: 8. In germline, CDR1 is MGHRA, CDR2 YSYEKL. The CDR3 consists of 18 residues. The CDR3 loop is CASSQRPGQGAVNEKLFF. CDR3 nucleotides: TGCGCCAGCAGCCAAAGGCCGGGACAGGGGGCGGTTAATGAAAAACTGTTTTTT.

Here the CDR3 reads CATSDFPQGDTQYF. CDR3 coding DNA: TGTGCCACCAGTGATTTCCCACAGGGGGATACGCAGTATTTT. The V call is TRBV24-1, the J call TRBJ2-3, with TRBD1 matching 7 bases. The CDR3 contains 14 residues. Germline trimming cut 1 base from V and 6 bases from J; bases unmatched to any gene: 3. Per germline, CDR1 KGHDR and CDR2 SFDVKD.

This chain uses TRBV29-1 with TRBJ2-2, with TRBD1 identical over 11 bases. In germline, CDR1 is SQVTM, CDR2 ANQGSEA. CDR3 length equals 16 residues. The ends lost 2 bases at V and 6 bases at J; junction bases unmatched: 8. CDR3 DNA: TGCAGCGTTGAAAATGAAGGACAGGGGGCGCCCGGGGAGCTGTTTTTT. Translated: CSVENEGQGAPGELFF.

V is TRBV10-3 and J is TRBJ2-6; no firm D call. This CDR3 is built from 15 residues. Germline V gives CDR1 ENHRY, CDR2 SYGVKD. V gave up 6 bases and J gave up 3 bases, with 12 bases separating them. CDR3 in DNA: TGTGCCATCAGCCCTGAATCGATTGGGGCCAACGTCCTGACTTTC. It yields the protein CAISPESIGANVLTF.

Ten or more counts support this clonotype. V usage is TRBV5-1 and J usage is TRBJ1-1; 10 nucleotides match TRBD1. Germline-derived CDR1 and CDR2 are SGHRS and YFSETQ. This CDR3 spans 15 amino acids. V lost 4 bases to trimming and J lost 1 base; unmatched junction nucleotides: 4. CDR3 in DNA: TGCGCCAGCAGCACGACAGGGGGCGCGAACACTGAAGCTTTCTTT. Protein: CASSTTGGANTEAFF.

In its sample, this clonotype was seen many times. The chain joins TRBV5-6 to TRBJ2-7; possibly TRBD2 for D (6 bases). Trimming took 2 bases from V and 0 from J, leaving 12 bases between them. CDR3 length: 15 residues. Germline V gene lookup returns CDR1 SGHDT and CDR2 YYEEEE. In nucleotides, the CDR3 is TGTGCCAGCAGCTTTGGGGACTTCAGCTCCTACGAGCAGTACTTC. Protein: CASSFGDFSSYEQYF.

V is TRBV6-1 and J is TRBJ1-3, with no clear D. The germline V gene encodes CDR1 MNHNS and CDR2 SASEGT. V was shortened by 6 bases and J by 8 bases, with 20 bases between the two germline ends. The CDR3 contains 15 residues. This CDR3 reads CASRKGWEPGDTIYF. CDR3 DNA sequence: TGTGCCAGCAGAAAAGGGTGGGAACCCGGAGACACCATATATTTT.

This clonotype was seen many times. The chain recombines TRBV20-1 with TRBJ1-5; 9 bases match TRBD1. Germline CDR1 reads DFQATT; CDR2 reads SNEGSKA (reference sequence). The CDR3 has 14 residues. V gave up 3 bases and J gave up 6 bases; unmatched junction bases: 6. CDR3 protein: CSASPGTGTQPQHF. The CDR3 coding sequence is TGCAGTGCTAGTCCGGGGACAGGGACTCAGCCCCAGCATTTT.

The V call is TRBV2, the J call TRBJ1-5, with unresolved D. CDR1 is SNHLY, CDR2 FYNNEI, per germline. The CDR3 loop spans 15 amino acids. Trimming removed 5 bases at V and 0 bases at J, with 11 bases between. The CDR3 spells CASSLVGLSNQPQHF. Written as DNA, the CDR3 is TGTGCCAGCAGTCTAGTCGGGCTTAGCAATCAGCCCCAGCATTTT.

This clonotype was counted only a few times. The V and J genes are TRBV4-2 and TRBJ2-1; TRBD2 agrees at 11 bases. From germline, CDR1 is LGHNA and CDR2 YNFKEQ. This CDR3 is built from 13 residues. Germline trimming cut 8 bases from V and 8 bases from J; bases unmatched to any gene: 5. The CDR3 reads CASGTSGSDEQFF. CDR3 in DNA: TGTGCCAGCGGGACTAGCGGTAGTGATGAGCAGTTCTTC.

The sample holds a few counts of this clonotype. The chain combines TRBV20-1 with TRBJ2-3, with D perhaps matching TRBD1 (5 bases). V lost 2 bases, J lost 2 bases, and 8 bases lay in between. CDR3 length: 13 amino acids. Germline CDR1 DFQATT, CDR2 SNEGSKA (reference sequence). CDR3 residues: CSARTGFTDTQYF. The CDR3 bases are TGCAGTGCTAGAACAGGCTTCACAGATACGCAGTATTTT.

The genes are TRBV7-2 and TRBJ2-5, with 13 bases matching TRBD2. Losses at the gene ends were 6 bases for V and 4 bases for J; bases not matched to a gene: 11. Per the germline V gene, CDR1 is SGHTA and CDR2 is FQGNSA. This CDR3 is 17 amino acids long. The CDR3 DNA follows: TGTGCCAGCAGGCGTGATCAGACTAGCGGGGGGCGAGAGACCCAGTACTTC. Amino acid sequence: CASRRDQTSGGRETQYF.

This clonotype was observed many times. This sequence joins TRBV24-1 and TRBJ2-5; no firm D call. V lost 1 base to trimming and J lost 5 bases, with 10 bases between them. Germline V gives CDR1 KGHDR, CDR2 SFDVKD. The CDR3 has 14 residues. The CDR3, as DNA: TGTGCCACCAGTGATTTCGCCGCGTTCGAGACCCAGTACTTC. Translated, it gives CATSDFAAFETQYF.

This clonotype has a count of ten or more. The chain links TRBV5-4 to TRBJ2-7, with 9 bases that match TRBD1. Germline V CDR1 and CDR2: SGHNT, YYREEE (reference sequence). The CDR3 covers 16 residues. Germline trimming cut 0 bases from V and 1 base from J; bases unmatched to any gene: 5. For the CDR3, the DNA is TGTGCCAGCAGCTTGGTTGGACAGGGGAGTTCCTACGAGCAGTACTTC. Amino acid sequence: CASSLVGQGSSYEQYF.

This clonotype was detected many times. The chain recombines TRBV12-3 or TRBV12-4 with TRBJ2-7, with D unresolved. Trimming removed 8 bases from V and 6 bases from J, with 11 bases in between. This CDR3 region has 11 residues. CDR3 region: CASARLIEQYF. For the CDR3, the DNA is TGTGCCAGCGCCCGGTTGATCGAGCAGTACTTC.

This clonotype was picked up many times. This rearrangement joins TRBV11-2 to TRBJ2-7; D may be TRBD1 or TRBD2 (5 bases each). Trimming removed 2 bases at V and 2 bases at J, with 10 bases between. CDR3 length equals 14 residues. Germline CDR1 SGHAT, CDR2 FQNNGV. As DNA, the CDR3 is TGTGCCAGCAGCTTAACCCCGGGGCCCTACGAGCAGTACTTC. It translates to CASSLTPGPYEQYF.

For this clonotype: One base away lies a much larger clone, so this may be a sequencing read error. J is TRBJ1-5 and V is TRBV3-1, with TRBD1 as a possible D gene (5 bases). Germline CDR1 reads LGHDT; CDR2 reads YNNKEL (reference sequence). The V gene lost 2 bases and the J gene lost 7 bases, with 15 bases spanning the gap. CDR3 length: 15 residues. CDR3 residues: CASSQFEGSGQPQHF. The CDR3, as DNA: TGTGCCAGCAGCCAATTTGAGGGCTCAGGGCAGCCCCAGCATTTT.

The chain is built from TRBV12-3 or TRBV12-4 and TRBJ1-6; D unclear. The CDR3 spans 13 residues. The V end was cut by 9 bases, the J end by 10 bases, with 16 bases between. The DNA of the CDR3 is TGTGCCAGAGAATGGCCGGGCGACTCACCCCTCCACTTT. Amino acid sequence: CAREWPGDSPLHF.

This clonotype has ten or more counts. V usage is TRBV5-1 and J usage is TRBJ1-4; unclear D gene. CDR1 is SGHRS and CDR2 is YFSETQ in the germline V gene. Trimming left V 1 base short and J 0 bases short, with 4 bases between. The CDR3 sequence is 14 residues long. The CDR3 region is CASSLTTTNEKLFF. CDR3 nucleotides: TGCGCCAGCAGCTTGACTACAACTAATGAAAAACTGTTTTTT.